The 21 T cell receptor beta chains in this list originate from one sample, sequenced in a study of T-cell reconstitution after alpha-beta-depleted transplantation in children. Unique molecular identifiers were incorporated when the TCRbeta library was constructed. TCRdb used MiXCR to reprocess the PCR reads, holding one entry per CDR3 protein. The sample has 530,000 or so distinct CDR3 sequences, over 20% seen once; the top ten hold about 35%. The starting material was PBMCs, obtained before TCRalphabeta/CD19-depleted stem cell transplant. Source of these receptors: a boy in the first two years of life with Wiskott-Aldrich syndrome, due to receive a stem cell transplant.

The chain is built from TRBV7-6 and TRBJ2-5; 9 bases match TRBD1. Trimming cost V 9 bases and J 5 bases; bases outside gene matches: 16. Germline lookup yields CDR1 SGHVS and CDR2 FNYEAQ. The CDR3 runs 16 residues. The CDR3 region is CASTIGTGLVAETQYF. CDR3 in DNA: TGTGCCAGTACAATTGGGACAGGGTTAGTGGCGGAGACCCAGTACTTC.

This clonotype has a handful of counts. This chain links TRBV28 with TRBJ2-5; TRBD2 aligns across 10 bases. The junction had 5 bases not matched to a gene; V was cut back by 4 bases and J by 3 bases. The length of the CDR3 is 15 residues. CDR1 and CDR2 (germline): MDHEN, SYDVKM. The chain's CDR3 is CASSSPGLAEETQYF. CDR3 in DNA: TGTGCCAGCAGTTCCCCCGGACTAGCGGAAGAGACCCAGTACTTC.

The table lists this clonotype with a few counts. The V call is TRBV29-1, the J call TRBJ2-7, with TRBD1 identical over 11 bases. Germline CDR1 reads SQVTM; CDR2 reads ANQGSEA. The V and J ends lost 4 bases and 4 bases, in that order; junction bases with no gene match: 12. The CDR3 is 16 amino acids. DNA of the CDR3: TGCAGCGTTGTAATTGGGACAGGGGGACGTGGGTACGAGCAGTACTTC. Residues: CSVVIGTGGRGYEQYF.

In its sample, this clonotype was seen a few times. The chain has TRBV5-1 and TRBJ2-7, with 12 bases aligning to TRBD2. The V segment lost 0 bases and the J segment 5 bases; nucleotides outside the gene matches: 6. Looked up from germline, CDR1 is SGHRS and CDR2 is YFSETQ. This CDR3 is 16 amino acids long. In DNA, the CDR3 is TGCGCCAGCAGCTTGGCCCTCACTAGCGGGAGGAACGAGCAGTACTTC. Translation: CASSLALTSGRNEQYF.

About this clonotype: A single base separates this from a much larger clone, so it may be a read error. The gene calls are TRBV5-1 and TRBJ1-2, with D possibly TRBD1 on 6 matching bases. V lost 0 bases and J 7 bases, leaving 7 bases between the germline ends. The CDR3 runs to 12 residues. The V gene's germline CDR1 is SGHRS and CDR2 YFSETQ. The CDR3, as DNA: TGCGCCAGCAGCTTGGACAGGGTTGGCTACACCTTC. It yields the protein CASSLDRVGYTF.

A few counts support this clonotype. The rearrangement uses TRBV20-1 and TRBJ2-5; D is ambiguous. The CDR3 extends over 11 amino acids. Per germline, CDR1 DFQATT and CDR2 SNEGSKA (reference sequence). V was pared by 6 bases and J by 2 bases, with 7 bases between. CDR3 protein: CSASTQETQYF. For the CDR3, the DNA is TGCAGTGCCTCCACTCAAGAGACCCAGTACTTC.

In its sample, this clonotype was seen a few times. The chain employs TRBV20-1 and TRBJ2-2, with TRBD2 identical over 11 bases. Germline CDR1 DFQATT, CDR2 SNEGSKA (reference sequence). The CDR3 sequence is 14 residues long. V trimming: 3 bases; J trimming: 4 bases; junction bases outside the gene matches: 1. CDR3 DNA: TGCAGTGCTAGCCTAGCGGGAGGCACCGGGGAGCTGTTTTTT. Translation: CSASLAGGTGELFF.

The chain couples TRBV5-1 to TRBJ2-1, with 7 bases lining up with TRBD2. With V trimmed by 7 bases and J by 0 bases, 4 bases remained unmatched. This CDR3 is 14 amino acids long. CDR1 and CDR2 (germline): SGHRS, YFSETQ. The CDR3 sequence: CASGGLGSYNEQFF. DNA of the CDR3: TGCGCCAGCGGAGGACTAGGCTCCTACAATGAGCAGTTCTTC. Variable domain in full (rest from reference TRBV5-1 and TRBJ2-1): KAGVTQTPRYLIKTRGQQVTLSCSPISGHRSVSWYQQTPGQGLQFLFEYFSETQRNKGNFPGRFSGRQFSNSRSEMNVSTLELGDSALYLCASGGLGSYNEQFFGPGTRLTVL.

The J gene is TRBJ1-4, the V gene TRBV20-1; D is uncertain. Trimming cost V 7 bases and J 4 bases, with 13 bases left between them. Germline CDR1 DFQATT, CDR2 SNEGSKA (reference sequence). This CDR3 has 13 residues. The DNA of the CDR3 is TGCAGTGTTAGGCCTGAGTTTAATGAAAAACTGTTTTTT. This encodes CSVRPEFNEKLFF.

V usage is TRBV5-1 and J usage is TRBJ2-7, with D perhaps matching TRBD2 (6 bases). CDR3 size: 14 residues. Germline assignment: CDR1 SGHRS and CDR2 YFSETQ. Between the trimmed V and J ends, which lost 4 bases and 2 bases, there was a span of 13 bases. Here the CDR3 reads CASSKEGLTYEQYF. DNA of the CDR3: TGCGCCAGCAGCAAGGAGGGCTTAACCTACGAGCAGTACTTC.

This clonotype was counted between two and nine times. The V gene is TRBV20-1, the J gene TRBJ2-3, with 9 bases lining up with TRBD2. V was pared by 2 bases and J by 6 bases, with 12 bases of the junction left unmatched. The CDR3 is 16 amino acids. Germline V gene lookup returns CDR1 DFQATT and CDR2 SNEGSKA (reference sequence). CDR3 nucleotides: TGCAGTGCTAGACCTCACGGGACTAGCAATCGGGATACGCAGTATTTT. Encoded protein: CSARPHGTSNRDTQYF.

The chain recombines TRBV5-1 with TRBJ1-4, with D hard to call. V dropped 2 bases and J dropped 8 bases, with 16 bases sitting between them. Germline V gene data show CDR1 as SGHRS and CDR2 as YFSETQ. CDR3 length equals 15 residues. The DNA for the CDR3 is TGCGCCAGCAGCTTAACCGGGTGGCTCGGGGAAAAACTGTTTTTT. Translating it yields CASSLTGWLGEKLFF.

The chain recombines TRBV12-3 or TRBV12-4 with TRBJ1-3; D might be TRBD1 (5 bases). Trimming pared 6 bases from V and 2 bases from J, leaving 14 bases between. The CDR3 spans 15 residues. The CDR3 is CASRAGQGTGNTIYF. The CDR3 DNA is TGTGCCAGCAGGGCGGGGCAGGGAACTGGAAACACCATATATTTT.

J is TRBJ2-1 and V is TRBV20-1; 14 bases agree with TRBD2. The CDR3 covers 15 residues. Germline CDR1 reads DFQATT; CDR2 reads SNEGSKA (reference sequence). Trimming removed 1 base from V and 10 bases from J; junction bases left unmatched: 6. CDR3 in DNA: TGCAGTGCTAGAGGCGGACTAGCGGGAGGTGCGGAGCAGTTCTTC. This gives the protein CSARGGLAGGAEQFF.

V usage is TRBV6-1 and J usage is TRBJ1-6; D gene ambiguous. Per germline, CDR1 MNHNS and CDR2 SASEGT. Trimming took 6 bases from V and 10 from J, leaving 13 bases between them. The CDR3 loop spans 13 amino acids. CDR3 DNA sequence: TGTGCCAGCAGCACCTCCGGATACTCACCCCTCCACTTT. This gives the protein CASSTSGYSPLHF.

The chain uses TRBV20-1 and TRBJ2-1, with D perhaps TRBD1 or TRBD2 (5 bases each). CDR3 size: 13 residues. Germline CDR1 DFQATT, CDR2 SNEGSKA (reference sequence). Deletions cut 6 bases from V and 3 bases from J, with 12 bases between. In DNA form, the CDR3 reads TGCAGTGCCACCCGGGACCTCTACAATGAGCAGTTCTTC. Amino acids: CSATRDLYNEQFF.

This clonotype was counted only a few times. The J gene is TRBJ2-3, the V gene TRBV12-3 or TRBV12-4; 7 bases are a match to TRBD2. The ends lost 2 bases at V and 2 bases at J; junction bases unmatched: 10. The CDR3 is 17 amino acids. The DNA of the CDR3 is TGTGCCAGCAGTTTAACTGGACTAGTTCCTCTCACAGATACGCAGTATTTT. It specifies CASSLTGLVPLTDTQYF.

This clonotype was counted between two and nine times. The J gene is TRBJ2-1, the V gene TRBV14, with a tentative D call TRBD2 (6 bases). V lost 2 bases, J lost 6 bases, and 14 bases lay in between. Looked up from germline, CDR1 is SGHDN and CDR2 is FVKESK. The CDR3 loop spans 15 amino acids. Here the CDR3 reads CASSQSGLIPNEQFF. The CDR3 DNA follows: TGTGCCAGCAGCCAATCCGGACTAATTCCCAATGAGCAGTTCTTC.

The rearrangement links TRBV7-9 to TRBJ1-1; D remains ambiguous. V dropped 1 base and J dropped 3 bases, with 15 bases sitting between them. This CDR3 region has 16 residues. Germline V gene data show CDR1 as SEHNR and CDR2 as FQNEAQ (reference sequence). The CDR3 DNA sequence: TGTGCCAGCAGCTTAGTCCGGGTGGAAACGGACACTGAAGCTTTCTTT. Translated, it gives CASSLVRVETDTEAFF.

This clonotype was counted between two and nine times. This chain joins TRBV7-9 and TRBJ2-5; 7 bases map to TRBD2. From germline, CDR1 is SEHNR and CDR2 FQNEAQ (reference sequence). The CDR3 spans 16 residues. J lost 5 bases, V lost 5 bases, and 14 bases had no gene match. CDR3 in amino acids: CASSVGTTQSRETQYF. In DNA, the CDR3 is TGTGCCAGCAGCGTCGGGACTACCCAGAGTAGGGAGACCCAGTACTTC.

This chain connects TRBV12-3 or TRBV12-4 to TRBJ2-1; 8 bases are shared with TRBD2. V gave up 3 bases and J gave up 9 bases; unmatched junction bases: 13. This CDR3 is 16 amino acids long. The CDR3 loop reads CASSFGRAREKSEQFF. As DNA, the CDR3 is TGTGCCAGCAGTTTCGGGAGGGCCCGGGAGAAGTCTGAGCAGTTCTTC.